These T cell receptor beta chains were read from a single sample in a study of chronic HIV infection and antiretroviral therapy. MiXCR was run by TCRdb on the 5' RACE reads, yielding one entry per CDR3 protein. In the table there are about 48,000 distinct CDR3 sequences, about a fifth of which are singletons. Sequencing was carried out using peripheral blood. These receptor sequences come from an adult who had HIV and had not received antiretroviral therapy, or was an uninfected healthy control (not recorded which). CDR3s include the opening cysteine and the closing phenylalanine or tryptophan. The order of the fields is D gene, clone size, V gene, J gene, CDR3 length, CDR3 protein, CDR3 DNA. The D gene is left open where the match is weak. Size is omitted from some rows. Given values are once, few, many or a class for expanded clones.

-,few,TRBV4-1,TRBJ2-7,15,CASSQVASPTYEQYF,TGCGCCAGCAGCCAAGTGGCGAGTCCTACTTACGAGCAGTACTTC
TRBD1,few,TRBV20-1,TRBJ1-1,16,CSARSLGQGDNTEAFF,TGCAGTGCTAGATCCCTCGGACAGGGAGACAACACTGAAGCTTTCTTT
-,few,TRBV4-2,TRBJ2-7,14,CASSQDQGGRGQYF,TGTGCCAGCAGCCAAGATCAAGGAGGAAGGGGGCAGTACTTC
-,-,TRBV28,TRBJ2-6,16,CASSYFSSSGANVLTF,TGTGCCAGCAGTTATTTTAGTAGCTCTGGGGCCAACGTCCTGACTTTC
-,-,TRBV25-1,TRBJ1-1,13,CASSESGGVEAFF,TGTGCCAGCAGTGAATCCGGAGGGGTTGAAGCTTTCTTT
-,few,TRBV6-5,TRBJ2-5,14,CASSYRNTVETQYF,TGTGCCAGCAGTTACAGGAACACCGTAGAGACCCAGTACTTC
-,few,TRBV20-1,TRBJ2-1,11,CSAPSGEEQFF,TGCAGTGCGCCGTCTGGGGAGGAGCAGTTCTTC
-,-,TRBV28,TRBJ2-3,16,CASSLAEAQRTDTQYF,TGTGCCAGCAGTTTAGCGGAGGCCCAGCGCACAGATACGCAGTATTTT
-,-,TRBV9,TRBJ2-6,15,CASSVEGFGANVLTF,TGTGCCAGCAGCGTAGAGGGTTTTGGGGCCAACGTCCTGACTTTC
-,-,TRBV20-1,TRBJ1-5,14,CSAARGNSNQPQHF,TGCAGTGCTGCGAGGGGAAATAGCAATCAGCCCCAGCATTTT
-,many,TRBV11-2,TRBJ2-2,13,CASSHEPTGELFF,TGTGCCAGCAGCCACGAACCCACCGGGGAGCTGTTTTTT
-,few,TRBV6-5,TRBJ2-7,11,CASSQNSEQYF,TGTGCCAGCAGCCAGAACTCCGAGCAGTACTTC
-,-,TRBV6-2/TRBV6-3,TRBJ2-2,15,CASSLSPGITGELFF,TGTGCCAGCAGTTTAAGCCCCGGGATCACCGGGGAGCTGTTTTTT
-,-,TRBV10-2,TRBJ1-1,14,CASSGGGYRTEAFF,TGCGCCAGCAGTGGAGGGGGGTATCGAACTGAAGCTTTCTTT
-,few,TRBV4-1,TRBJ2-7,15,CASSQAQGSTYEQYF,TGCGCCAGCAGCCAAGCTCAGGGGTCGACCTACGAGCAGTACTTC
-,-,TRBV28,TRBJ1-3,15,CASTVVGQGGNTIYF,TGTGCCAGCACCGTGGTCGGCCAGGGTGGAAACACCATATATTTT
-,-,TRBV25-1,TRBJ1-4,13,CASSTDSNEKLFF,TGTGCCAGCTCTACCGACAGTAATGAAAAACTGTTTTTT
-,few,TRBV7-3,TRBJ2-1,14,CASSRSSVANEQFF,TGTGCCAGCAGCCGAAGCAGTGTGGCCAATGAGCAGTTCTTC
TRBD1,-,TRBV2,TRBJ1-2,14,CASINSGTVKGYTF,TGTGCCAGCATTAATTCCGGGACAGTAAAGGGCTACACCTTC
TRBD1,-,TRBV19,TRBJ2-3,17,CASSIVRTGSPQDTQYF,TGTGCCAGTAGTATAGTCCGGACAGGGAGTCCACAGGATACGCAGTATTTT
TRBD1,few,TRBV28,TRBJ1-6,16,CASSPLGQGVNSPLHF,TGTGCCAGCAGTCCGCTCGGACAGGGAGTGAATTCACCCCTCCACTTT
-,once,TRBV2,TRBJ1-5,15,CASSERGNSNQPQHF,TGTGCCAGCAGTGAACGGGGAAATAGCAATCAGCCCCAGCATTTT
-,-,TRBV2,TRBJ1-1,15,CASTQNGNMNTEAFF,TGTGCCAGCACTCAGAACGGCAACATGAACACTGAAGCTTTCTTT
-,-,TRBV7-9,TRBJ2-2,16,CASSLGGQGRTGELFF,TGTGCCAGCAGCTTAGGTGGGCAGGGGCGGACCGGGGAGCTGTTTTTT
-,-,TRBV7-6,TRBJ2-7,16,CASSQLAASPTYEQYF,TGTGCCAGCAGCCAACTCGCGGCGAGCCCAACCTACGAGCAGTACTTC
TRBD1,-,TRBV18,TRBJ2-7,12,CASSPGQGEAYF,TGTGCCAGCTCACCGGGACAGGGGGAAGCGTACTTC
-,few,TRBV14,TRBJ2-6,15,CASSLLSSGANVLTF,TGTGCCAGCAGCCTACTTTCATCTGGGGCCAACGTCCTGACTTTC
-,-,TRBV9,TRBJ1-2,15,CASSVEEGRAYGDTF,TGTGCCAGCAGCGTAGAGGAAGGGAGGGCCTATGGCGACACCTTC
-,few,TRBV28,TRBJ2-5,11,CASSRVETQYF,TGTGCCAGCAGCAGGGTCGAGACCCAGTACTTC
TRBD1,once,TRBV3-1,TRBJ1-4,16,CASSQRGTGGGGKLFF,TGTGCCAGCAGCCAAAGGGGGACAGGCGGCGGTGGAAAACTGTTTTTT
TRBD1,-,TRBV20-1,TRBJ2-7,13,CSAWDRGRPEQYF,TGCAGTGCTTGGGACAGGGGGCGGCCCGAGCAGTACTTC
-,-,TRBV6-5,TRBJ2-3,17,CASSDNPTGPSTDTQYF,TGTGCCAGCAGTGACAACCCTACAGGACCCAGCACAGATACGCAGTATTTT
-,few,TRBV3-1,TRBJ1-4,16,CASSVSPTSTNEKLFF,TGTGCCAGCAGCGTTTCCCCAACTTCAACTAATGAAAAACTGTTTTTT
-,once,TRBV27,TRBJ2-1,12,CASSPPDNEQFF,TGTGCCAGCAGTCCGCCCGACAATGAGCAGTTCTTC
TRBD2,few,TRBV25-1,TRBJ2-6,17,CASSLAGPSSGANVLTF,TGTGCCAGCAGCCTAGCGGGACCAAGCTCTGGGGCCAACGTCCTGACTTTC
-,-,TRBV28,TRBJ2-2,17,CASSFPGAGTNTGELFF,TGTGCCAGCAGTTTCCCCGGGGCCGGGACAAACACCGGGGAGCTGTTTTTT
-,few,TRBV6-5,TRBJ1-1,16,CASRPLDKAWDTEAFF,TGTGCCAGCAGACCACTCGACAAGGCTTGGGACACTGAAGCTTTCTTT
-,-,TRBV6-5,TRBJ1-1,15,CASSYGYGRNTEAFF,TGTGCCAGCAGTTACGGCTACGGTCGGAACACTGAAGCTTTCTTT
-,-,TRBV30,TRBJ2-1,13,CARSYSLHNEQFF,TGTGCCCGGAGTTATTCGCTGCACAATGAGCAGTTCTTC
TRBD1,-,TRBV29-1,TRBJ1-2,15,CSVEDWHRGPSGYTF,TGCAGCGTTGAAGATTGGCACAGGGGGCCGAGTGGCTACACCTTC
-,few,TRBV5-1,TRBJ2-1,15,CASSLTGQSYNEQFF,TGCGCCAGCAGCTTGACAGGGCAGTCCTACAATGAGCAGTTCTTC